This T cell receptor beta chain stems from a study of prognosis after radiotherapy for stage I lung cancer. Whole-study results and caveats: Where distant metastases developed, patients had lower Shannon entropy after stereotactic body radiation therapy.

Two-round multiplex PCR amplified TCR beta CDR3 from genomic DNA. Primers were specific to each TRBV and TRBJ gene in first-round PCR. Each CDR3 protein gets one entry after TCRdb re-called the multiplex PCR reads with MiXCR. In the table there are over 25,000 distinct CDR3 sequences, about half of which are singletons. V gave up 2 bases and J gave up 0 bases; unmatched junction bases: 7. CDR1 is MGHRA, CDR2 YSYEKL, per germline. The length of the CDR3 is 17 residues. This clonotype was seen at least ten times. Its target is unknown. This chain links TRBV4-1 with TRBJ2-1; TRBD2 aligns across 7 bases. Sample: PBMCs, taken before or after stereotactic body radiation therapy (not recorded which). The source is a donor older than 45 with non-small cell lung cancer. Written as DNA, the CDR3 is TGCGCCAGCAGCCAACGGCTAGCGGTAAGCTCCTACAATGAGCAGTTCTTC. Its translation: CASSQRLAVSSYNEQFF.